This is a list of T cell receptor beta chains from one sample in a study of blood T cell repertoires in COVID-19. Method: immunoSEQ multiplex PCR; TCRdb's copy keeps in-frame clones and lacks some. Of roughly 270,000 clones listed, over 75% were seen once; the top ten hold about 5.1%. The sample was peripheral blood. Receptor source: a man aged 45 to 65 with active or convalescent COVID-19. The CDR3 runs from the conserved cysteine through the conserved F or W. A D gene is named only where the DNA matches it firmly. The size entry is marked missing in some rows and otherwise reads once, few, many or a size class.

>-|TRBJ2-5|-|TRBV7-3
CASSLGSDQGETQYF
TGTGCCAGCAGCTTAGGGTCGGACCAGGGGGAGACCCAGTACTTC
>TRBD2|TRBJ2-1|once|TRBV6-6
CASRGRDEQFF
TGTGCCAGCAGGGGGAGGGATGAGCAGTTCTTC
>-|TRBJ2-7|-|TRBV19
CASSKIGQTHEQYF
TGTGCCAGTAGTAAAATCGGACAAACCCACGAGCAGTACTTC
>-|TRBJ1-1|-|TRBV4-1
CASSQDFDSPTEAFF
TGCGCCAGCAGCCAAGATTTTGACAGCCCCACTGAAGCTTTCTTT
>-|TRBJ1-2|-|TRBV10-1
CASSELGAYGYTF
TGCGCCAGCAGTGAGTTAGGGGCGTATGGCTACACCTTC
>-|TRBJ1-2|-|TRBV18
CASSPNHLTQNPRYGYTF
TGTGCCAGCTCACCAAATCACCTAACACAGAATCCCAGGTATGGCTACACCTTC
>-|TRBJ1-2|-|TRBV4-2
CASSQGSGGNYGYTF
TGTGCCAGCAGCCAAGGGTCGGGGGGGAACTATGGCTACACCTTC
>-|TRBJ2-7|-|TRBV11-2
CASSLGGSGQIDF
TGTGCCAGCAGCTTAGGTGGGTCCGGACAGATAGACTTC
>-|TRBJ1-5|-|TRBV2
CASSAGLRDRPQHF
TGTGCCAGCAGTGCGGGGTTGCGGGACCGGCCCCAGCATTTT
>TRBD1|TRBJ1-3|-|TRBV7-9
CASSFGQGSSGNTIYF
TGTGCCAGCAGCTTCGGACAGGGATCCTCTGGAAACACCATATATTTT
>TRBD1|TRBJ2-1|-|TRBV15
CATSNQIATGSEQFF
TGTGCCACCAGCAATCAAATTGCGACAGGGAGTGAGCAGTTCTTC
>-|TRBJ1-1|-|TRBV19
CASSYTANTEAFF
TGTGCCAGTAGCTACACAGCGAACACTGAAGCTTTCTTT
>TRBD2|TRBJ2-2|few|TRBV4-2
CASSQTSGNTGELFF
TGTGCCAGCAGCCAGACTAGCGGAAACACCGGGGAGCTGTTTTTT
>TRBD2|TRBJ2-2|-|TRBV28
CASTEIPGGPHTGELFF
TGTGCCAGCACAGAGATTCCGGGAGGGCCCCACACCGGGGAGCTGTTTTTT
>-|TRBJ2-1|few|TRBV28
CASSPEGEQFF
TGTGCCAGCAGTCCCGAGGGTGAGCAGTTCTTC
>-|TRBJ2-3|-|TRBV27
CASSLSRGHADTQYF
TGTGCCAGCAGTTTAAGTAGGGGCCACGCAGATACGCAGTATTTT
>TRBD2|TRBJ2-3|-|TRBV7-9
CASSPRASGRGTQYF
TGTGCCAGCAGCCCTAGAGCTAGCGGGAGAGGTACGCAGTATTTT
>-|TRBJ2-1|few|TRBV19
CASSIDLLTYNEQFF
TGTGCCAGTAGTATAGATCTACTGACCTACAATGAGCAGTTCTTC
>TRBD1|TRBJ1-1|-|TRBV6-5
CASSYSGQGARAEAFF
TGTGCCAGCAGTTACTCCGGACAGGGGGCCAGGGCTGAAGCTTTCTTT
>-|TRBJ2-5|-|TRBV7-9
CASSLGGGETQYF
TGTGCCAGCAGCTTAGGGGGCGGTGAGACCCAGTACTTC
>TRBD1|TRBJ2-4|-|TRBV10-2
CASSELPRQGIIQYF
TGCGCCAGCAGTGAGCTACCGCGACAGGGAATCATTCAGTACTTC
>-|TRBJ1-3|-|TRBV5-7
CASSLGGTDTSLANTIYF
TGTGCCAGCAGCTTGGGAGGGACTGATACTTCCTTGGCAAACACCATATATTTT
>-|TRBJ2-1|-|TRBV2
CASRVDFLEPQFF
TGTGCCAGCAGGGTGGACTTCCTCGAGCCCCAGTTCTTC
>TRBD2|TRBJ2-1|few|TRBV11-3
CASSGTSGRSPSNEQFF
TGTGCCAGCAGTGGGACTAGCGGGAGGTCCCCGTCGAATGAGCAGTTCTTC
>TRBD2|TRBJ2-3|-|TRBV7-6
CASSLVAGEKTDTQYF
TGTGCCAGCAGCTTAGTAGCGGGAGAAAAGACAGATACGCAGTATTTT
>-|TRBJ2-6|-|TRBV7-3
CASSLVGSSGANVLTF
TGTGCCAGCAGCTTAGTCGGGAGCTCTGGGGCCAACGTCCTGACTTTC
>TRBD1|TRBJ1-4|-|TRBV7-9
CASSRSTGPVEKLFF
TGTGCCAGCAGCCGGTCGACAGGGCCGGTGGAAAAACTGTTTTTT
>-|TRBJ2-7|-|TRBV10-3
CAISEGGGASDEQYF
TGTGCCATCAGTGAAGGTGGGGGCGCGTCCGACGAGCAGTACTTC
>-|TRBJ1-1|-|TRBV5-1
CASSPAGVGNTEAFF
TGCGCCAGCAGTCCCGCGGGAGTGGGGAACACTGAAGCTTTCTTT
>-|TRBJ2-3|-|TRBV28
CASTGTPRGTDTQYF
TGTGCCAGCACCGGGACACCTCGGGGCACAGATACGCAGTATTTT
>-|TRBJ2-1|-|TRBV10-2
CASRRLGSDEQFF
TGCGCCAGCAGGAGACTAGGGAGCGATGAGCAGTTCTTC
>TRBD2|TRBJ2-1|-|TRBV3-1/TRBV3-2
CASSLVAGGRDNEQFF
TGTGCCAGCAGCCTTGTAGCGGGAGGCCGGGACAATGAGCAGTTCTTC
>-|TRBJ2-2|few|TRBV5-1
CASSLGGASGELFF
TGCGCCAGCAGCTTGGGGGGAGCTTCCGGGGAGCTGTTTTTT
>TRBD1|TRBJ1-2|-|TRBV5-6
CASSPRDRGSGYTF
TGTGCCAGCAGTCCCCGGGACAGGGGTTCTGGCTACACCTTC
>-|TRBJ1-3|-|TRBV19
CASSPRGNTIYF
TGTGCCAGTAGCCCGAGAGGAAACACCATATATTTT
>TRBD1|TRBJ1-2|-|TRBV14
CASSQEWGTGYGYTF
TGTGCCAGCAGCCAAGAATGGGGGACAGGCTATGGCTACACCTTC
>-|TRBJ2-7|-|TRBV10-3
CAISESTQGYEQYF
TGTGCCATCAGTGAGTCCACACAGGGCTACGAGCAGTACTTC
>TRBD2|TRBJ2-3|-|TRBV30
CAWSAYPGTSRADTQYF
TGTGCCTGGAGTGCATATCCCGGGACTAGCCGCGCAGATACGCAGTATTTT
>TRBD1|TRBJ2-1|-|TRBV18
CASSPRQGPTYNEQFF
TGTGCCAGCTCACCACGACAGGGCCCTACCTACAATGAGCAGTTCTTC
>TRBD2|TRBJ2-5|-|TRBV10-3
CAIRPGLAAQETQYF
TGTGCCATCAGACCGGGACTAGCGGCCCAAGAGACCCAGTACTTC
>-|TRBJ2-7|-|TRBV9
CASSVAPGHNYEQYF
TGTGCCAGCAGCGTAGCACCGGGACACAACTACGAGCAGTACTTC
>-|TRBJ2-3|-|TRBV5-5
CASSPHQESTDTQYF
TGTGCCAGCAGCCCTCATCAGGAAAGCACAGATACGCAGTATTTT
>-|TRBJ2-7|-|TRBV7-2
CASSLVALPAYEQYF
TGTGCCAGCAGCTTAGTTGCCCTGCCGGCCTACGAGCAGTACTTC
>-|TRBJ2-1|-|TRBV11-3
CASSLYTQTGFNEQFF
TGTGCCAGCAGCTTATACACACAGACGGGGTTCAATGAGCAGTTCTTC
>-|TRBJ1-1|few|TRBV20-1
CSALRAPEAFF
TGCAGTGCCCTGCGGGCTCCTGAAGCTTTCTTT
>-|TRBJ2-7|-|TRBV7-8
CASSSRSYYEQYF
TGTGCCAGCAGCTCGAGATCATATTACGAGCAGTACTTC
>TRBD1|TRBJ1-2|-|TRBV5-1
CASSSRTGNYGYTF
TGCGCCAGCAGCTCGCGGACAGGGAACTATGGCTACACCTTC
>TRBD2|TRBJ2-1|-|TRBV3-1/TRBV3-2
CASSLSSGNYNEQFF
TGTGCCAGCAGCCTGAGTAGCGGGAACTACAATGAGCAGTTCTTC
>TRBD2|TRBJ2-1|-|TRBV7-9
CASSLGGLAGGTSYNEQFF
TGTGCCAGCAGCTTAGGGGGGCTAGCGGGAGGTACCTCCTACAATGAGCAGTTCTTC
>-|TRBJ2-1|-|TRBV15
CATSSLPGYNEQFF
TGTGCCACCAGCTCCCTTCCCGGGTACAATGAGCAGTTCTTC
>-|TRBJ1-2|few|TRBV21-1
CASSKWTGGCLNYGYTF
TGTGCCAGCAGCAAGTGGACAGGGGGCTGCCTTAACTATGGCTACACCTTC
>-|TRBJ2-3|-|TRBV28
CASSLRGTDTQYF
TGTGCCAGCTCTTTGCGCGGCACAGATACGCAGTATTTT
>TRBD1|TRBJ2-4|-|TRBV18
CASSPRGGTGAKNIQYF
TGTGCCAGCTCACCTCGAGGGGGGACAGGTGCCAAAAACATTCAGTACTTC
>TRBD1|TRBJ1-1|-|TRBV5-6
CASSLGTGIVPEAFF
TGTGCCAGCAGCTTGGGGACAGGGATAGTCCCTGAAGCTTTCTTT
>-|TRBJ2-3|-|TRBV5-1
CASSLAAPRTDTQYF
TGCGCCAGCAGCTTGGCTGCGCCCCGCACAGATACGCAGTATTTT
>-|TRBJ1-5|few|TRBV3-1/TRBV3-2
CASSPTDNQPQHF
TGTGCCAGCAGCCCGACAGATAATCAGCCCCAGCATTTT
>-|TRBJ2-2|-|TRBV9
CASSVGEEPRNTGELFF
TGTGCCAGCAGCGTAGGAGAGGAGCCGAGGAACACCGGGGAGCTGTTTTTT
>-|TRBJ1-4|-|TRBV7-9
CASSSATALVGKLFF
TGTGCCAGCAGCTCTGCGACAGCCCTAGTGGGAAAACTGTTTTTT
>TRBD1|TRBJ1-2|-|TRBV9
CASSARDRSYGYTF
TGTGCCAGCAGCGCCCGGGACAGGAGTTATGGCTACACCTTC
>-|TRBJ1-1|-|TRBV7-2
CASSLRGIRESRTEAFF
TGTGCCAGCAGCTTAAGGGGGATCAGGGAAAGTCGCACTGAAGCTTTCTTT